The 14 T cell receptor beta chains presented below share a single source sample, sequenced in a study of PD-1 and CTLA-4 blockade in melanoma. Assay: immunoSEQ multiplex PCR; the TCRdb copy retains only in-frame clones and omits some. The sample shows around 29,000 clones, approximately 91% of them seen only once. Sequenced here: CD8+ T cells from peripheral blood, sampled before anti-PD-1 treatment. The receptors here all came from a human donor with melanoma.

CDR3 bases: TGTGCCAGCCCGACCCCACTTGGGGATGGCTACACCTTC. Translating it yields CASPTPLGDGYTF. V is TRBV12-3 or TRBV12-4 and J is TRBJ1-2; D remains ambiguous. This CDR3 is built from 13 residues. Trimming stripped 8 bases from V and 6 bases from J, with 16 bases between.

This clone showed up just a few times. The chain is built from TRBV27 and TRBJ2-7; possibly TRBD1 for D (5 bases). The germline V gene encodes CDR1 MNHEY and CDR2 SMNVEV (reference sequence). The ends were cut back, 3 bases at V and 1 base at J, with 16 bases in the middle. The CDR3 loop spans 16 amino acids. Here the CDR3 DNA reads TGTGCCAGCAGTTTGTCCGTGGGGCTGAGGTCCTACGAGCAGTACTTC. Residues: CASSLSVGLRSYEQYF.

V usage is TRBV19 and J usage is TRBJ1-6, with unresolved D. Looked up from germline, CDR1 is LNHDA and CDR2 is SQIVND (reference sequence). CDR3 length: 15 residues. Trimming left V 3 bases short and J 10 bases short, with 16 bases between. The CDR3 reads CASSIYSDRASPLHF. The CDR3 DNA is TGTGCCAGTAGTATTTACTCGGACCGCGCCTCACCCCTCCACTTT.

This chain uses TRBV15 with TRBJ2-2; TRBD2 aligns across 11 bases. The CDR3 spans 18 residues. The trim removed 3 bases at V and 1 base at J, leaving 7 bases unmatched. Germline V gene sequence: CDR1 LNHNV, CDR2 YYDKDF (reference sequence). CDR3 coding DNA: TGTGCCACCAGCAGCCCGGGACTAGCGGTCCTGAACACCGGGGAGCTGTTTTTT. Protein: CATSSPGLAVLNTGELFF.

The chain carries TRBV27 and TRBJ2-3; a weak D match, TRBD1 (6 bases). Germline V gene data show CDR1 as MNHEY and CDR2 as SMNVEV (reference sequence). The V end was cut by 6 bases, the J end by 0 bases, with 13 bases between. The CDR3 loop spans 15 amino acids. The CDR3 region has the DNA TGTGCCAGCAGCCTATCACAGGGTAGCACAGATACGCAGTATTTT. Its translation is CASSLSQGSTDTQYF.

The CDR3 DNA reads as TGCGCCAGCAGCCTCCGGGACTGGCCCTCTGGGGCCAACGTCCTGACTTTC. This translates into CASSLRDWPSGANVLTF. The J gene is TRBJ2-6, the V gene TRBV4-1; TRBD2 is a possible D gene (6 bases). The CDR3 consists of 17 residues. Looked up from germline, CDR1 is MGHRA and CDR2 is YSYEKL. Between the trimmed V and J ends, which lost 4 bases and 0 bases, there was a span of 13 bases.

This chain uses TRBV15 with TRBJ1-4; D is ambiguous. CDR1 is LNHNV, CDR2 YYDKDF, per germline (reference sequence). V was pared by 2 bases and J by 1 base, with 11 bases between. There are 16 residues in the CDR3. The CDR3 DNA follows: TGTGCCACCAGCAGAATCTTGGAGGAAACTAATGAAAAACTGTTTTTT. Amino acid sequence: CATSRILEETNEKLFF.

The rearrangement links TRBV18 to TRBJ2-7; D is unclear. The V gene lost 4 bases and the J gene lost 4 bases, with 8 bases spanning the gap. The CDR3 is made up of 12 amino acids. The germline gives CDR1 KGHSH, CDR2 LQKENI. This CDR3 reads CASSQQNYEQYF. Here the CDR3 DNA reads TGTGCCAGCTCACAACAAAATTACGAGCAGTACTTC.

This chain connects TRBV18 to TRBJ2-6, with unresolved D. CDR1 KGHSH and CDR2 LQKENI come from the germline V gene. The CDR3 covers 14 residues. Trimming shortened V by 6 bases and J by 0 bases, and 6 bases separated the two germline ends. The CDR3 protein is CASSIGSGANVLTF. CDR3 nucleotides: TGTGCCAGCTCTATCGGCTCTGGGGCCAACGTCCTGACTTTC.

The chain is built from TRBV4-1 and TRBJ1-2; tentative D call: TRBD1 (6 bases). Trimming took 4 bases from V and 6 from J, leaving 21 bases between them. Germline CDR1 reads MGHRA; CDR2 reads YSYEKL. CDR3 length equals 16 residues. Here the CDR3 reads CASSPRTARGSDGYTF. CDR3 nucleotides: TGCGCCAGCAGCCCCCGGACAGCCCGAGGTTCAGATGGCTACACCTTC.

V usage is TRBV18 and J usage is TRBJ2-5; D is undetermined. Germline lookup yields CDR1 KGHSH and CDR2 LQKENI. This CDR3 has 13 amino acids. Deletions cut 2 bases from V and 4 bases from J, with 8 bases between. This CDR3 reads CASSPGMAETQYF. The CDR3 DNA sequence: TGTGCCAGCTCACCAGGCATGGCAGAGACCCAGTACTTC.

The chain has TRBV11-2 and TRBJ1-5; D remains ambiguous. The CDR3 sequence is 13 residues long. V gave up 0 bases and J gave up 10 bases, with 10 bases separating them. The V gene's germline CDR1 is SGHAT and CDR2 FQNNGV. The CDR3 spells CASSLEVSGPQHF. The CDR3 nucleotides are TGTGCCAGCAGCTTAGAGGTTTCTGGTCCCCAGCATTTT.

This chain connects TRBV3-1 (or the pseudogene TRBV3-2) to TRBJ2-1; 14 bases match TRBD2. This CDR3 has 15 residues. Germline V gene data show CDR1 as LGHDT and CDR2 as YNNKEL (reference sequence). The ends lost 4 bases at V and 16 bases at J; junction bases unmatched: 12. Written as DNA, the CDR3 is TGTGCCAGCAGCCCATTTGGGACTAGCGGGAGAGAAGGATTCTTC. It is translated as CASSPFGTSGREGFF.

This clone has a single count. This chain connects TRBV4-1 to TRBJ1-1; a possible D gene is TRBD1 (5 bases). The CDR3 has 15 residues. CDR1 MGHRA and CDR2 YSYEKL come from the germline V gene. V was shortened by 0 bases and J by 1 base, with 9 bases between the two germline ends. This chain's CDR3 is CASSQEGQRNTEAFF. CDR3 nucleotide sequence: TGCGCCAGCAGCCAAGAAGGACAACGGAACACTGAAGCTTTCTTT.